These 27 T cell receptor beta chains share one sample of origin, sequenced in a study of Ad26.COV2.S vaccination and SARS-CoV-2 variants. Clones were read by immunoSEQ multiplex PCR, and TCRdb kept only the in-frame ones, dropping some. Of about 680,000 clones in the sample, around 90% were seen once. Treatment indicated: approximately 18 received Ad26.COV2.S at low or high dose, single or two shots; 5 received placebo; per-sample allocation not given. All samples were drawn on day 63, counting from the first vaccine or placebo injection. The material sequenced was peripheral blood, taken in a trial of Ad26.COV2.S vaccine versus placebo. All receptors derive from a person between 18 and 65 years old who received the Ad26.COV2.S COVID-19 vaccine or a placebo.

The chain has TRBV21-1 and TRBJ2-3; the tabulated D call, TRBD2, remains unverified against the DNA. TRBV21-1 corresponds to a pseudogene. This CDR3 contains 18 residues. The CDR3 protein is CASSKGMLAESSTDTQYF. Here the CDR3 DNA reads TGTGCCAGCAGCAAAGGGATGCTAGCGGAGTCTAGCACAGATACGCAGTATTTT.

The gene calls are TRBV6-6 and TRBJ2-2, with 7 bases matching TRBD1. Germline V gene lookup returns CDR1 MNHNY and CDR2 SVGAGI (reference sequence). There are 14 residues in the CDR3. V trimming: 1 base; J trimming: 6 bases; junction bases outside the gene matches: 2. CDR3 bases: TGTGCCAGCAGTTACTACGGACAGGCCGGGGAGCTGTTTTTT. Translating it yields CASSYYGQAGELFF.

The chain couples TRBV30 to TRBJ1-1; possibly TRBD1 for D (5 bases). Trimming cost V 3 bases and J 6 bases, with 8 bases left between them. Per germline, CDR1 GTSNPN and CDR2 SVGIG (reference sequence). This CDR3 has 11 residues. CDR3: CAWRMGAEAFF. CDR3 DNA sequence: TGTGCCTGGAGGATGGGGGCTGAAGCTTTCTTT.

This chain uses TRBV19 with TRBJ1-2; D unresolved. The CDR3 runs to 15 residues. In germline, CDR1 is LNHDA, CDR2 SQIVND (reference sequence). Deletions cut 8 bases from V and 3 bases from J, with 19 bases between. CDR3 region: CASCLSPQNYYGYTF. In DNA, the CDR3 is TGTGCCAGTTGTTTATCCCCACAGAATTACTATGGCTACACCTTC.

The chain is built from TRBV13 and TRBJ1-3; 9 nucleotides match TRBD1. The CDR3 has 16 residues. Germline V CDR1 and CDR2: PRHDT, FYEKMQ (reference sequence). J gave up 3 bases and V 4 bases, and 7 bases lay outside the gene matches. The CDR3 region has the DNA TGTGCCAGCAGCTCCCTACAGGGGGCGAGTGGAAACACCATATATTTT. It encodes CASSSLQGASGNTIYF.

The genes are TRBV7-9 and TRBJ2-2; TRBD1 matches 8 bases. This CDR3 contains 16 residues. The trim removed 2 bases at V and 5 bases at J, leaving 7 bases unmatched. Germline lookup yields CDR1 SEHNR and CDR2 FQNEAQ (reference sequence). CDR3 sequence (DNA): TGTGCCAGCAGCTTAATCCGGACAGGGAAAACCGGGGAGCTGTTTTTT. This sequence encodes CASSLIRTGKTGELFF.

V gene TRBV30 combines with J gene TRBJ1-1; D is perhaps TRBD1 (5 bases). V was cut by 2 bases and J by 1 base, with 14 bases left in between. Germline V CDR1 and CDR2: GTSNPN, SVGIG (reference sequence). The CDR3 is 15 residues long. The CDR3 sequence: CAWSPGRGENTEAFF. CDR3 sequence (DNA): TGTGCCTGGAGTCCAGGGCGAGGAGAGAACACTGAAGCTTTCTTT.

CDR3 region: CASKVLKGGTDTQYF. In DNA form, the CDR3 reads TGTGCCAGCAAAGTACTGAAAGGAGGAACAGATACGCAGTATTTT. This chain connects TRBV5-4 to TRBJ2-3, with TRBD2 as a possible D gene (5 bases). Germline CDR1 is SGHNT and CDR2 is YYREEE (reference sequence). The CDR3 totals 15 residues. Trimming left V 6 bases short and J 3 bases short, with 17 bases between.

The chain couples TRBV7-9 to TRBJ2-7, with TRBD1 as a possible D gene (6 bases). The V and J ends lost 5 bases and 3 bases respectively, with 17 bases between them. Germline V gives CDR1 SEHNR, CDR2 FQNEAQ (reference sequence). This CDR3 comprises 15 residues. The CDR3 DNA is TGTGCCAGCAGCGGTTCGGACAGCCTAAGCTACGAGCAGTACTTC. Its protein product is CASSGSDSLSYEQYF.

This clone has a handful of counts. This rearrangement joins TRBV3-1 (or the pseudogene TRBV3-2) to TRBJ1-2; D is undetermined. Between the trimmed V and J ends, which lost 4 bases and 4 bases, there was a span of 16 bases. Germline loops: CDR1 LGHDT, CDR2 YNNKEL (reference sequence). The CDR3 sequence is 15 residues long. The CDR3 loop is CASSPGRGPSYGYTF. The CDR3 DNA reads as TGTGCCAGCAGCCCTGGCCGAGGGCCAAGCTATGGCTACACCTTC.

V and J are TRBV20-1 and TRBJ1-4; D uncertain. Trimming cost V 2 bases and J 8 bases, with 6 bases left between them. Germline CDR1 and CDR2: DFQATT and SNEGSKA (reference sequence). This CDR3 region has 11 residues. In DNA, the CDR3 is TGCAGTGCTAGATCAGTGGAAAAACTGTTTTTT. Translation gives CSARSVEKLFF.

The chain employs TRBV27 and TRBJ2-2, with 8 bases aligning to TRBD1. CDR3 size: 15 residues. Unmatched junction bases numbered 2, after V lost 5 bases and J lost 0 bases. Germline V gene lookup returns CDR1 MNHEY and CDR2 SMNVEV (reference sequence). Here the CDR3 reads CASSRQGTNTGELFF. In DNA, the CDR3 is TGTGCCAGCAGTCGACAGGGGACGAACACCGGGGAGCTGTTTTTT.

V usage is TRBV25-1 and J usage is TRBJ1-2; perhaps TRBD1 as D (5 bases). The CDR3 loop spans 14 amino acids. Trimming removed 5 bases at V and 4 bases at J, with 14 bases between. Germline V CDR1 and CDR2: MGHDK, SYGVNS. CDR3 region: CASSQTGPVYGYTF. The CDR3 DNA follows: TGTGCCAGCAGTCAGACGGGGCCCGTCTATGGCTACACCTTC.

The chain couples TRBV5-4 to TRBJ2-3; no reliable D call. V lost 4 bases, J lost 0 bases, and 12 bases lay in between. This CDR3 has 15 amino acids. CDR1 is SGHNT, CDR2 YYREEE, per germline (reference sequence). The CDR3 nucleotides are TGTGCCAGCAGCCAAGACATGGCTAGCACAGATACGCAGTATTTT. Amino acids: CASSQDMASTDTQYF.

V is TRBV11-2 and J is TRBJ2-7; weak D call: TRBD1 (6 bases). Germline CDR1 is SGHAT and CDR2 is FQNNGV. The CDR3 contains 14 residues. V was trimmed by 1 base and J by 7 bases, leaving 14 bases between them. Written as DNA, the CDR3 is TGTGCCAGCAGCTTAGTCCTACAGGGTGGGGAGCAGTACTTC. It specifies CASSLVLQGGEQYF.

The CDR3 loop reads CATSGSGAGIAGETQYF. The DNA of the CDR3 is TGTGCCACCAGCGGCTCTGGGGCAGGGATTGCGGGAGAGACCCAGTACTTC. This chain uses TRBV24-1 with TRBJ2-5; either TRBD1 or TRBD2 may supply D (5 bases each). V shed 7 bases and J shed 4 bases, with 24 bases lying between them. This CDR3 region has 17 residues. Per the germline V gene, CDR1 is KGHDR and CDR2 is SFDVKD.

The rearrangement uses TRBV18 and TRBJ1-2; TRBD1 matches 12 bases. V gave up 3 bases and J gave up 6 bases; unmatched junction bases: 2. The CDR3 has 14 residues. Germline V gives CDR1 KGHSH, CDR2 LQKENI. This CDR3 reads CASSPGQGAHGYTF. The CDR3, as DNA: TGTGCCAGCTCACCGGGACAGGGGGCACATGGCTACACCTTC. Using reference TRBV18 and TRBJ1-2 for the parts outside the CDR3, the full variable domain is NAGVMQNPRHLVRRRGQEARLRCSPMKGHSHVYWYRQLPEEGLKFMVYLQKENIIDESGMPKERFSAEFPKEGPSILRIQQVVRGDSAAYFCASSPGQGAHGYTFGSGTRLTVV.

The chain carries TRBV30 and TRBJ1-1; the match to TRBD1 covers 7 bases. The CDR3 totals 14 residues. CDR1 GTSNPN and CDR2 SVGIG come from the germline V gene (reference sequence). Trimming took 5 bases from V and 6 from J; bases not matched to a gene: 12. CDR3 sequence reads: CAWDQGGVGSEAFF. Here the CDR3 DNA reads TGTGCCTGGGACCAAGGGGGCGTAGGGTCTGAAGCTTTCTTT.

The rearrangement joins TRBV19 to TRBJ2-5; D uncertain. There are 12 residues in the CDR3. The ends were cut back, 6 bases at V and 1 base at J, with 6 bases in the middle. The germline V gene encodes CDR1 LNHDA and CDR2 SQIVND (reference sequence). CDR3 bases: TGTGCCAGTAGGGGTCCCCAAGAGACCCAGTACTTC. Protein sequence: CASRGPQETQYF.

The chain links TRBV27 to TRBJ2-1; 7 bases agree with TRBD1. Germline V gene sequence: CDR1 MNHEY, CDR2 SMNVEV (reference sequence). Losses at the gene ends were 6 bases for V and 9 bases for J; bases not matched to a gene: 8. This CDR3 contains 13 residues. The CDR3 loop is CASRPTGKAEQFF. The CDR3 coding sequence is TGTGCCAGCAGACCGACAGGGAAAGCTGAGCAGTTCTTC.

The count of this clone is one. Other DNA sequences in the sample encode the same CDR3. This sequence joins TRBV5-5 and TRBJ1-5; D is undetermined. V gave up 2 bases and J gave up 0 bases, with 6 bases separating them. This CDR3 is built from 14 residues. Per germline, CDR1 SGHKS and CDR2 YYEKEE (reference sequence). Here the CDR3 DNA reads TGTGCCAGCAGCTTTGACGGTAGCAATCAGCCCCAGCATTTT. Its protein product is CASSFDGSNQPQHF. Together with reference TRBV5-5 and TRBJ1-5, the CDR3 gives the full variable domain: DAGVTQSPTHLIKTRGQQVTLRCSPISGHKSVSWYQQVLGQGPQFIFQYYEKEERGRGNFPDRFSARQFPNYSSELNVNALLLGDSALYLCASSFDGSNQPQHFGDGTRLSIL.

This clone was counted a few times. J is TRBJ2-5 and V is TRBV5-1; no clear D. This CDR3 is built from 13 residues. The germline V gene has CDR1 SGHRS and CDR2 YFSETQ. V was clipped by 2 bases and J by 2 bases, with 7 bases between them. The CDR3 nucleotides read TGCGCCAGCAGCTTAAGGAGACAAGAGACCCAGTACTTC. It encodes CASSLRRQETQYF.

The rearrangement uses TRBV27 and TRBJ2-2, with 10 bases identical to TRBD2. CDR3 length: 16 residues. Germline loops: CDR1 MNHEY, CDR2 SMNVEV (reference sequence). After removal of 3 bases from V and 7 bases from J, the junction contained 8 bases not matched to a gene. CDR3: CASSLSAGGPGGELFF. CDR3 bases: TGTGCCAGCAGTTTGTCAGCGGGAGGGCCTGGCGGGGAGCTGTTTTTT.

Only one count was recorded for this clone. The chain employs TRBV2 and TRBJ2-3, with 13 bases that match TRBD2. J lost 5 bases, V lost 7 bases, and 9 bases had no gene match. The CDR3 is 16 amino acids. Per the germline V gene, CDR1 is SNHLY and CDR2 is FYNNEI. DNA for the CDR3: TGTGCCAGCACCTTGGGGGGACTAGCGGGGCGAGATACGCAGTATTTT. The encoded protein is CASTLGGLAGRDTQYF.

The chain joins TRBV14 to TRBJ2-7; weak D call: TRBD2 (5 bases). Germline V lookup: CDR1 SGHDN, CDR2 FVKESK. Between the trimmed V and J ends, which lost 1 base and 3 bases, there was a span of 13 bases. CDR3 size: 15 residues. This CDR3 reads CASSQGSSPVYEQYF. CDR3 nucleotide sequence: TGTGCCAGCAGCCAAGGTTCTAGCCCAGTCTACGAGCAGTACTTC.

The V call is TRBV6-2 or TRBV6-3, the J call TRBJ2-7; 9 bases align to TRBD1. V was pared by 4 bases and J by 2 bases, with 12 bases of the junction left unmatched. Germline CDR1 and CDR2: MNHEY and SVGEGT. The CDR3 covers 17 residues. The CDR3 bases are TGTGCCAGCAGTTTACGCCCCGGGACAGGGAGGACCTACGAGCAGTACTTC. It codes for CASSLRPGTGRTYEQYF.

This CDR3 is CASSREQNGYTF. In DNA form, the CDR3 reads TGTGCCAGCAGCCGGGAGCAGAATGGCTACACCTTC. J is TRBJ1-2 and V is TRBV7-9; D unresolved. Trimming left V 5 bases short and J 6 bases short, with 10 bases between. CDR1 and CDR2 from the germline V gene are SEHNR and FQNEAQ (reference sequence). This CDR3 is 12 amino acids long.